This entry concerns a single T cell receptor beta chain. The target of this receptor is not known. Qualities for individual bases were not recorded, and no much larger clone is one base off. Each collaborating institution followed its own protocols to collect whole blood in K2EDTA tubes. For TCRbeta analysis, collaborators shipped samples in one of three forms: frozen whole blood, isolated PBMCs, or DNA extracted from either of those sample types. TCRbeta CDR3 regions were amplified from genomic DNA by means of the immunoSEQ Assay, a bias-controlled multiplex PCR. On the authors' methods: Nucleated cell counts per sample were estimated from amplification of reference gene primers within the assay. Sequence reads were collapsed and filtered to measure the absolute abundance of every unique TCRbeta CDR3 rearrangement. For each sample, productive Simpson clonality was calculated as the square root of Simpson's diversity index across productive rearrangements. TCRdb holds this immuneACCESS table with in-frame rearrangements only. Some clones are missing; in checked studies, unresolved V genes explain under half, and the rest has no known cause. V, J and clone size are taken as reported in that table, and D and trimming were inferred from the DNA itself. The sample yields about 58,000 clones; almost 90% were counted once. The biggest ten clones account for 13% of the sample.

This sample is drawn from a study of blood T cell repertoires in COVID-19 (TCRdb year 2020). Describing the broader study: Samples from collaborators originated in the United States, Italy and Spain and spanned both the acute and convalescent phases of COVID-19. The prospective study material was composed of cDNA or gDNA derived from T cells, B-cell-depleted T cells, or PBMCs. The dataset comprised deeply sampled blood TCRbeta repertoires from subjects exposed to, actively infected with, or recovered from COVID-19. The repertoires were released in a freely available public database intended as a resource for research on the immune response to SARS-CoV-2. The samples were drawn from the first 160 participants of the ongoing ImmuneRACE study and from more than 1,000 subjects provided by 6 global collaborators. Nearly every sample came with metadata listing a de-identified subject ID, COVID-19 status, age in years and sex. Where available, HLA class I and class II types were obtained from metadata supplied by the sample provider rather than from assay-based typing. On the study overall, not on this receptor specifically: The amount of clinical and demographic metadata varied by source and participant and was provided uncurated.

Material: peripheral blood. The source of this sequence is a man between 60 and 75 years old with active COVID-19.

Read as DNA, the sequence is TGTGCCAGCAGTTATCTAGCGGGAGGGAAGTACTTC. Translated, this is CASSYLAGGKYF. The sequence links TRBV6-2 or TRBV6-3 to TRBJ2-7; 12 middle bases align to TRBD2. Germline trimming amounts to 3 bases on V and 11 bases on J, with 2 as the count of junction bases outside the gene matches. The CDR3 numbers 12 residues from cysteine through phenylalanine. The CDR3 DNA has 36 bases and is translated from base 1. According to the germline V gene, CDR1 reads MNHEY and CDR2 reads SVGEGT.